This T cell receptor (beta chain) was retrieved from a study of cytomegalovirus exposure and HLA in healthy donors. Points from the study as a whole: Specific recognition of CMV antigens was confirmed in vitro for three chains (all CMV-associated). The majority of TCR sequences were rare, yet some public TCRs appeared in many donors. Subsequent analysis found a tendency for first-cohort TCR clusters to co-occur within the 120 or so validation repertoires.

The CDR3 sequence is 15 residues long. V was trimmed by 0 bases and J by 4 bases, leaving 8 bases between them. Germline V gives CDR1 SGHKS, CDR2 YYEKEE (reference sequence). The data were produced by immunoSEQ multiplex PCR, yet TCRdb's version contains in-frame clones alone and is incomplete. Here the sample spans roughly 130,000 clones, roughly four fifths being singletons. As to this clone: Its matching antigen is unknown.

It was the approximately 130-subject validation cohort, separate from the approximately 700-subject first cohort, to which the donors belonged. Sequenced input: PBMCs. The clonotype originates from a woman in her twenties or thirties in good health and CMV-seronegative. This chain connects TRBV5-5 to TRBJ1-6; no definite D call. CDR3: CASSLVGRYNSPLHF. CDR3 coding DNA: TGTGCCAGCAGCTTGGTTGGGAGGTATAATTCACCCCTCCACTTT.